Below, one T cell receptor beta chain is given with its context. The antigen remains unidentified. The sample belongs to a study of T-cell reconstitution after alpha-beta-depleted transplantation in children. Study-wide results and caveats: Surviving recipient T cells and intrathymic progenitors accounted for some patients' high TCRbeta diversity at day 60. Several hundred graft clones that had expanded were reportedly the source of alpha-beta T cells about two months after transplant. From newly produced T cells came most of the T-cell counts and diversity one year after transplant.

Unique molecular identifiers tagged the TCRbeta library. TCRdb used MiXCR to reprocess the PCR reads, holding one entry per CDR3 protein. Of approximately 210,000 distinct CDR3 sequences detected, about 15% appear once; the ten largest clones hold approximately 40%. The CDR3 has 13 amino acids. V was trimmed by 2 bases and J by 4 bases, leaving 8 bases between them. In germline, CDR1 is LGHDT, CDR2 YNNKEL (reference sequence). This chain uses TRBV3-1 with TRBJ1-2, with a weak D call TRBD1 (6 bases). The sequencing here drew on PBMCs, mostly from graft donor cells, taken 360 days after TCRalphabeta/CD19-depleted stem cell transplant. The source of this sequence is a male patient between 2 and 15 years old who had a stem cell transplant for acute lymphoblastic leukemia, so the T cells may come from the graft donor. CDR3 amino acids: CASSQQGTYGYTF. The CDR3 region has the DNA TGTGCCAGCAGCCAACAGGGGACCTATGGCTACACCTTC. The variable domain in full, with the rest retrieved from reference TRBV3-1 and TRBJ1-2, is DTAVSQTPKYLVTQMGNDKSIKCEQNLGHDTMYWYKQDSKKFLKIMFSYNNKELIINETVPNRFSPKSPDKAHLNLHINSLELGDSAVYFCASSQQGTYGYTFGSGTRLTVV.